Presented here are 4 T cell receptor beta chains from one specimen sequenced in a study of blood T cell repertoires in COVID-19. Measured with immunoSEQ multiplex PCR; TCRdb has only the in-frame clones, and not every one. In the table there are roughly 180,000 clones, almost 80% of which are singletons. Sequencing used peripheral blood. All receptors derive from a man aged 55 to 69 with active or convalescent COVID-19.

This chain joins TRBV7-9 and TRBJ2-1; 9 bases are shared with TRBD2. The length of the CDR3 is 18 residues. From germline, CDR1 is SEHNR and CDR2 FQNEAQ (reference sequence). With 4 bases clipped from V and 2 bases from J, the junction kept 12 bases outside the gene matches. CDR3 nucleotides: TGTGCCAGCAGCTCACCCCGGGGGCGGGAGGGCCCCTACAATGAGCAGTTCTTC. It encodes CASSSPRGREGPYNEQFF.

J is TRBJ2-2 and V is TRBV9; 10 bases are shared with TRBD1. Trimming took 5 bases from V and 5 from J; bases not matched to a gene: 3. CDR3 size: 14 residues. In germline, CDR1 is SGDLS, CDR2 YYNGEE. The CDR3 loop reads CASRGTGVTGELFF. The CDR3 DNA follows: TGTGCCAGCAGGGGGACAGGGGTTACCGGGGAGCTGTTTTTT.

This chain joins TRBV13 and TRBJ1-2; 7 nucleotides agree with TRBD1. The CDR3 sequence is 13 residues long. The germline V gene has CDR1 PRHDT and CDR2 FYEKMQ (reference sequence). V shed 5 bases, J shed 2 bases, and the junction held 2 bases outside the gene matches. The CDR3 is CASSPGQNYGYTF. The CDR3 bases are TGTGCCAGCAGCCCGGGACAGAACTATGGCTACACCTTC.

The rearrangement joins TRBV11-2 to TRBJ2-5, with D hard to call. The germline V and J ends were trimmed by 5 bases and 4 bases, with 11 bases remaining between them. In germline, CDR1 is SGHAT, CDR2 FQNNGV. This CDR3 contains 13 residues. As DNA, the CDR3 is TGTGCCAGCAGCCGGGTCGACTCAGAGACCCAGTACTTC. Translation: CASSRVDSETQYF.